This T cell receptor beta chain originates from a study of CD8 T cells in ankylosing spondylitis. The study, taken as a whole, reports: Peripheral blood samples showed relatively rare disease-linked clones, and these clones were CD8+. Certain motif variants had earlier appeared in reactive arthritis synovial fluid and blood. A TCR beta motif made of fewer than ten highly homologous variants seemed typical of ankylosing spondylitis blood.

Preparation of TCR beta libraries was done by quantitative 5'-RACE with molecular barcodes. TCRdb re-derived calls from the 5' RACE reads in MiXCR, one entry per CDR3 protein. The data hold fewer than 400,000 distinct CDR3 sequences, with 14% to 15% observed a single time. A word on this clonotype: Its antigen is not known.

This CDR3 spans 13 amino acids. Trimming removed 0 bases from V and 9 bases from J; junction bases left unmatched: 4. In germline, CDR1 is SGHAT, CDR2 FQNNGV. The receptor comes from a male donor with ankylosing spondylitis or in good health (not recorded which). The sample consisted of blood, either unsorted or a sorted T cell fraction (not recorded which). The chain uses TRBV11-2 and TRBJ1-1; 7 positions match TRBD1. This CDR3 is CASSLEGRGQAFF. In DNA form, the CDR3 reads TGTGCCAGCAGCTTAGAGGGTAGGGGGCAAGCTTTCTTT.